Shown below are 25 T cell receptor beta chains from a single sample sequenced in a study of blood T cell repertoires in COVID-19 (dated by TCRdb to 2018 to 2020). Library preparation was by the immunoSEQ multiplex PCR assay. The table comes from immuneACCESS by way of TCRdb, which keeps in-frame sequences with V and J called. Part of the clones is missing from these tables; in studies checked, under half for an unresolved V gene and the rest for unknown reasons. Here the sample has about 250,000 clones; around 90% occur a single time. In total, the top ten clones hold over 1.2% of the sample. Sequencing used peripheral blood. These TCRs come from a man older than 75 with acute or convalescent COVID-19.

The chain combines TRBV6-6 with TRBJ2-1; D is perhaps TRBD1 (5 bases). Trimming cost V 6 bases and J 5 bases, with 14 bases left between them. Germline CDR1 and CDR2: MNHNY and SVGAGI (reference sequence). This CDR3 contains 14 residues. The CDR3 loop is CASSLFLGDNEQFF. The CDR3 nucleotides are TGTGCCAGCAGCCTGTTTCTAGGGGACAATGAGCAGTTCTTC.

This rearrangement joins TRBV15 to TRBJ2-7; D perhaps matches TRBD2 (6 bases). The CDR3 is made up of 13 amino acids. Germline V gene sequence: CDR1 LNHNV, CDR2 YYDKDF (reference sequence). V was clipped by 6 bases and J by 0 bases, with 9 bases between them. DNA of the CDR3: TGTGCCACCAGAGGGACTGACTCCTACGAGCAGTACTTC. Translating gives CATRGTDSYEQYF.

The chain links TRBV4-1 to TRBJ1-4, with D possibly TRBD1 on 5 matching bases. CDR1 is MGHRA, CDR2 YSYEKL, per germline. The CDR3 is made up of 15 amino acids. V lost 1 base and J 6 bases, leaving 12 bases between the germline ends. The CDR3 loop reads CASSQGMTVYEKLFF. The CDR3 DNA reads as TGCGCCAGCAGCCAAGGGATGACAGTGTATGAAAAACTGTTTTTT.

The CDR3, as DNA: TGTGCCAGCAGTGACAGGTGGGCTTATGGCTACACCTTC. It translates to CASSDRWAYGYTF. This chain joins TRBV6-1 and TRBJ1-2; D gene ambiguous. The CDR3 covers 13 residues. The germline V and J ends were trimmed by 3 bases and 5 bases, with 10 bases remaining between them. Per the germline V gene, CDR1 is MNHNS and CDR2 is SASEGT.

This chain links TRBV19 with TRBJ1-1; no reliable D call. CDR1 is LNHDA and CDR2 is SQIVND in the germline V gene (reference sequence). The CDR3 contains 13 residues. V lost 5 bases and J lost 9, with 16 bases in between. Here the CDR3 DNA reads TGTGCCAGTAGTGTCCCGGGCCCGGGGAAAGCTTTCTTT. This encodes CASSVPGPGKAFF. The full variable domain, rest sourced from reference TRBV19 and TRBJ1-1, is DGGITQSPKYLFRKEGQNVTLSCEQNLNHDAMYWYRQDPGQGLRLIYYSQIVNDFQKGDIAEGYSVSREKKESFPLTVTSAQKNPTAFYLCASSVPGPGKAFFGQGTRLTVV.

The V and J genes are TRBV18 and TRBJ2-3, with 7 bases aligning to TRBD2. V lost 5 bases and J lost 1; bases outside the gene matches: 9. This CDR3 is built from 16 residues. Germline V gives CDR1 KGHSH, CDR2 LQKENI. CDR3 region: CASSALLAGGTDTQYF. CDR3 nucleotides: TGTGCCAGCTCAGCACTCTTGGCGGGGGGCACAGATACGCAGTATTTT.

The chain has TRBV5-1 and TRBJ2-1; maybe TRBD2 (6 bases). V was shortened by 5 bases and J by 7 bases, with 13 bases between the two germline ends. Looked up from germline, CDR1 is SGHRS and CDR2 is YFSETQ. There are 13 residues in the CDR3. The CDR3 here is CASSSGLGNEQFF. CDR3 bases: TGCGCCAGCAGTAGCGGTCTAGGGAATGAGCAGTTCTTC.

The CDR3 DNA reads TGTGCCAGCAGCTTGGTAGTATCCGGGGATGAGCAGTTCTTC. Translation: CASSLVVSGDEQFF. The rearrangement links TRBV7-2 to TRBJ2-1; D perhaps matches TRBD2 (5 bases). CDR1 is SGHTA and CDR2 is FQGNSA in the germline V gene. The length of the CDR3 is 14 residues. The V gene lost 3 bases and the J gene lost 8 bases, with 14 bases spanning the gap. Based on the CDR3 plus reference TRBV7-2 and TRBJ2-1, the full variable domain is GAGVSQSPSNKVTEKGKDVELRCDPISGHTALYWYRQSLGQGLEFLIYFQGNSAPDKSGLPSDRFSAERTGGSVSTLTIQRTQQEDSAVYLCASSLVVSGDEQFFGPGTRLTVL.

V and J are TRBV6-5 and TRBJ1-2, with TRBD1 identical over 9 bases. Germline values: CDR1 MNHEY, CDR2 SVGAGI. This CDR3 contains 14 residues. V was pared by 9 bases and J by 8 bases, with 13 bases of the junction left unmatched. The CDR3 here is CASRRYTGGGGYTF. The CDR3 coding sequence is TGTGCCAGTCGCCGCTACACAGGGGGCGGCGGCTACACCTTC.

The V call is TRBV7-3, the J call TRBJ2-7, with TRBD1 matching 9 bases. The CDR3 contains 16 residues. Unmatched junction bases numbered 10, after V lost 4 bases and J lost 3 bases. Germline V CDR1 and CDR2: SGHTA, FQGTGA. CDR3 DNA sequence: TGTGCCAGCAGCTCCACCCCGGGACAGGGACTCTACGAGCAGTACTTC. Translation gives CASSSTPGQGLYEQYF.

The chain is built from TRBV7-9 and TRBJ2-1; 12 nucleotides line up with TRBD1. Losses at the gene ends were 6 bases for V and 4 bases for J; bases not matched to a gene: 10. The CDR3 sequence is 17 residues long. Germline V CDR1 and CDR2: SEHNR, FQNEAQ (reference sequence). CDR3 nucleotides: TGTGCCAGCAGACCCAGAGGGACAGGGGGCTATTACAATGAGCAGTTCTTC. This gives the protein CASRPRGTGGYYNEQFF. Full variable domain (outside the CDR3, taken from reference TRBV7-9 and TRBJ2-1): DTGVSQNPRHKITKRGQNVTFRCDPISEHNRLYWYRQTLGQGPEFLTYFQNEAQLEKSRLLSDRFSAERPKGSFSTLEIQRTEQGDSAMYLCASRPRGTGGYYNEQFFGPGTRLTVL.

This chain connects TRBV11-2 to TRBJ1-3; D is possibly TRBD1 (5 bases). Germline-derived CDR1 and CDR2 are SGHAT and FQNNGV. Trimming took off 5 bases at V and 0 bases at J, with 14 bases between the two ends. The CDR3 sequence is 16 residues long. The CDR3 sequence is CASSARGGSSGNTIYF. In nucleotides, the CDR3 is TGTGCCAGCAGCGCCCGGGGCGGGAGCTCTGGAAACACCATATATTTT.

This chain joins TRBV6-5 and TRBJ2-7; D perhaps matches TRBD2 (6 bases). The CDR3 is 12 residues long. Germline CDR1 and CDR2: MNHEY and SVGAGI. With 7 bases removed from V and 6 bases from J, the gap between germline ends came to 13 bases. CDR3 DNA: TGTGCCAGCATACGGACTACCGCCGAGCAGTACTTC. Protein product: CASIRTTAEQYF.

This chain connects TRBV6-6 to TRBJ2-1; 9 bases agree with TRBD2. V was clipped by 6 bases and J by 7 bases; unmatched bases: 7. Germline-derived CDR1 and CDR2 are MNHNY and SVGAGI (reference sequence). CDR3 length: 14 amino acids. CDR3 DNA sequence: TGTGCCAGCAGATTAGCGGGAGATGGGAATGAGCAGTTCTTC. Translating it yields CASRLAGDGNEQFF.

This clone has a single count. The rearrangement uses TRBV5-4 and TRBJ1-4, with 8 bases identical to TRBD1. With 1 base clipped from V and 7 bases from J, the junction kept 6 bases outside the gene matches. Germline CDR1 is SGHNT and CDR2 is YYREEE (reference sequence). This CDR3 has 15 residues. As DNA, the CDR3 is TGTGCCAGCAGCTTGCAAGGGACAGGACCTGAAAAACTGTTTTTT. The encoded protein is CASSLQGTGPEKLFF.

The chain has TRBV7-6 and TRBJ2-1, with 9 bases lining up with TRBD2. The CDR3 sequence is 16 residues long. V trimming: 5 bases; J trimming: 1 base; junction bases outside the gene matches: 6. From germline, CDR1 is SGHVS and CDR2 FNYEAQ. The CDR3 spells CASSTQAGGSYNEQFF. The CDR3, as DNA: TGTGCCAGCAGCACCCAAGCGGGAGGTTCCTACAATGAGCAGTTCTTC.

The chain's CDR3 is CSVDPLGGGEQYF. CDR3 bases: TGCAGCGTTGACCCCCTAGGAGGCGGTGAGCAGTACTTC. The rearrangement links TRBV29-1 to TRBJ2-7, with a possible D match to TRBD2 (5 bases). This CDR3 has 13 residues. Trimming removed 3 bases from V and 7 bases from J, with 16 bases in between. Germline values: CDR1 SQVTM, CDR2 ANQGSEA.

The chain couples TRBV7-9 to TRBJ2-5; D is unclear. Between the trimmed V and J ends, which lost 1 base and 5 bases, there was a span of 11 bases. The CDR3 spans 14 residues. Germline assignment: CDR1 SEHNR and CDR2 FQNEAQ (reference sequence). CDR3 residues: CASSLGSLGETQYF. In DNA, the CDR3 is TGTGCCAGCAGCTTAGGCTCCCTCGGGGAGACCCAGTACTTC.

The chain has TRBV5-4 and TRBJ2-3; 7 nucleotides align to TRBD1. Trimming cost V 0 bases and J 0 bases; bases outside gene matches: 4. Germline lookup yields CDR1 SGHNT and CDR2 YYREEE (reference sequence). This CDR3 contains 16 residues. Written as DNA, the CDR3 is TGTGCCAGCAGCTTGGGGTGGACAGGTAGCACAGATACGCAGTATTTT. Protein: CASSLGWTGSTDTQYF.

Written as DNA, the CDR3 is TGTGCCAGCACTCCCCCGGGGGGGCGCGAGCAGTACTTC. This sequence encodes CASTPPGGREQYF. The chain uses TRBV28 and TRBJ2-7, with 8 bases fitting TRBD2. This CDR3 has 13 amino acids. V shed 7 bases, J shed 6 bases, and the junction held 8 bases outside the gene matches. Germline V CDR1 and CDR2: MDHEN, SYDVKM.

This chain uses TRBV27 with TRBJ1-5; D remains ambiguous. The CDR3 runs to 15 residues. Trimming cost V 2 bases and J 5 bases, with 13 bases left between them. CDR1 is MNHEY, CDR2 SMNVEV, per germline (reference sequence). The CDR3 DNA sequence: TGTGCCAGCAGTTTAAGGACTCCGGCGGATCAGCCCCAGCATTTT. Its protein product is CASSLRTPADQPQHF.

J is TRBJ1-5 and V is TRBV7-9, with 8 nucleotides matching TRBD1. Germline CDR1 SEHNR, CDR2 FQNEAQ (reference sequence). J lost 7 bases, V lost 5 bases, and 10 bases had no gene match. The CDR3 totals 15 residues. CDR3 in DNA: TGTGCCAGCAGCGGTACAGGGGGACGTTGGCAGCCCCAGCATTTT. This sequence encodes CASSGTGGRWQPQHF.

CDR3 sequence (DNA): TGCGCCAGCAGTGATCCCACTAGCGGGAGGGGGTACGAGCAGTACTTC. It encodes CASSDPTSGRGYEQYF. The chain couples TRBV10-2 to TRBJ2-7; 13 positions agree with TRBD2. Germline trimming cut 3 bases from V and 4 bases from J; bases unmatched to any gene: 6. Per the germline V gene, CDR1 is WSHSY and CDR2 is SAAADI. The CDR3 contains 16 residues.

V and J are TRBV7-2 and TRBJ2-5; D uncertain. Per germline, CDR1 SGHTA and CDR2 FQGNSA. Trimming left V 0 bases short and J 0 bases short, with 5 bases between. The CDR3 length is 14 residues. The CDR3 DNA sequence: TGTGCCAGCAGCTTAGCCGTGTACCAAGAGACCCAGTACTTC. Amino acids: CASSLAVYQETQYF.

The chain links TRBV5-1 to TRBJ2-5; 13 nucleotides agree with TRBD2. The CDR3 sequence is 16 residues long. Losses at the gene ends were 4 bases for V and 5 bases for J; bases not matched to a gene: 8. The germline CDR1 and CDR2 sequences are SGHRS and YFSETQ. CDR3 region: CASSLRTSGSGETQYF. Here the CDR3 DNA reads TGCGCCAGCAGCCTAAGGACTAGCGGGAGTGGGGAGACCCAGTACTTC. Full variable domain (outside the CDR3, taken from reference TRBV5-1 and TRBJ2-5): KAGVTQTPRYLIKTRGQQVTLSCSPISGHRSVSWYQQTPGQGLQFLFEYFSETQRNKGNFPGRFSGRQFSNSRSEMNVSTLELGDSALYLCASSLRTSGSGETQYFGPGTRLLVL.